Following are 24 T cell receptor beta chains from one sample sequenced in a study of immune heterogeneity within non-small cell lung tumors. Per sample, 450 to 600 ng of bulk tumor genomic DNA was the template used. Collection of several biopsies per primary tumor, spaced far apart, took place during surgery. Each patient presented with untreated, newly diagnosed non-small cell lung cancer and received curative surgery. TCR beta CDR3 amplification used multiplex PCR with 32 V and 13 J primers. MiXCR, run by TCRdb on the multiplex PCR reads, gives a single entry per CDR3 protein. The sample includes 14,000 to 15,000 distinct CDR3 sequences, over 25% of them seen just once. Sequencing was performed on lung tumor tissue. The receptors derive from a man aged 40-55 years with non-small cell lung cancer.

This clonotype rates as medium-sized. Here the CDR3 reads CASSLDGTSEILYF. In DNA form, the CDR3 reads TGTGCCAGCAGCTTAGACGGGACTAGCGAAATACTGTACTTC. The V gene is TRBV11-3, the J gene TRBJ2-7; 10 bases align to TRBD2. CDR3 length equals 14 residues. V lost 0 bases, J lost 12 bases, and 8 bases stayed unmatched. Germline V gene lookup returns CDR1 SGHNT and CDR2 YENEEA.

This clonotype has a handful of counts. This chain links TRBV12-3 or TRBV12-4 with TRBJ1-1; 12 positions agree with TRBD1. The V gene end was trimmed by 1 base and the J gene end by 6 bases; junction bases not matched to a gene: 3. The length of the CDR3 is 15 residues. The CDR3 protein is CASSLGGTGGAEAFF. Here the CDR3 DNA reads TGTGCCAGCAGTTTAGGAGGGACAGGGGGCGCTGAAGCTTTCTTT.

Worth noting for this clonotype: A much larger clonotype is one base distant, so this may be a read error. In DNA form, the CDR3 reads TGTGCCAGTATTATCTCAGGGGGCCACGGAAACACCATATATTTT. It codes for CASIISGGHGNTIYF. V is TRBV19 and J is TRBJ1-3; 8 bases line up with TRBD1. J gave up 4 bases and V 7 bases, and 9 bases lay outside the gene matches. In germline, CDR1 is LNHDA, CDR2 SQIVND (reference sequence). The CDR3 contains 15 residues.

The table lists this clonotype with a count of one. Germline and junction disagree at one end, which may indicate a read error. The rearrangement uses TRBV4-3 and TRBJ2-1, with D perhaps matching TRBD2 (6 bases). This CDR3 spans 15 amino acids. Germline lookup yields CDR1 LGHNA and CDR2 YSLEER. CDR3 sequence reads: CASSQDQEGRNEPFF. Here the CDR3 DNA reads TGCGCCAGCAGCCAAGATCAGGAGGGCCGCAATGAGCCGTTCTTC.

This clonotype was recorded once. The rearrangement joins TRBV5-4 to TRBJ2-1; D is uncertain. The CDR3 extends over 13 amino acids. Germline loops: CDR1 SGHNT, CDR2 YYREEE (reference sequence). V was pared by 0 bases and J by 6 bases, with 7 bases between. CDR3 sequence: CASSLAPSNEQFF. CDR3 coding DNA: TGTGCCAGCAGCTTGGCCCCCAGCAATGAGCAGTTCTTC.

A remark on this clonotype: Just one base apart from a much larger clone, this may be a read error. The chain recombines TRBV20-1 with TRBJ1-1; D gene uncertain. The germline V gene has CDR1 DFQATT and CDR2 SNEGSKA (reference sequence). The V gene lost 7 bases and the J gene lost 7 bases, with 22 bases spanning the gap. This CDR3 contains 14 residues. The CDR3, as DNA: TGCAGTGTCCCTCCCCCAAGGGTTAGTAGTGAAGCTTTCTTT. Translation gives CSVPPPRVSSEAFF.

This clonotype has a handful of counts. It may be a read error: a sequence one base away is much more abundant. The genes are TRBV24-1 and TRBJ1-2, with D possibly being TRBD1 (5 bases). Trimming cost V 5 bases and J 6 bases, with 21 bases left between them. Germline lookup yields CDR1 KGHDR and CDR2 SFDVKD. The CDR3 loop spans 16 amino acids. The CDR3 coding sequence is TGTGCCACCAGTGCGCTGTCCACCTCAGGGACGGATGGCTACACCTTC. It yields the protein CATSALSTSGTDGYTF.

This clonotype counts as medium-sized. The chain is built from TRBV10-2 and TRBJ1-1; D unclear. V lost 6 bases, J lost 4 bases, and 12 bases lay in between. This CDR3 spans 13 amino acids. CDR1 WSHSY and CDR2 SAAADI come from the germline V gene. CDR3 sequence: CASSLGIVTEAFF. The CDR3 bases are TGCGCCAGCAGCCTAGGAATTGTCACTGAAGCTTTCTTT.

This chain links TRBV29-1 with TRBJ1-1; D unresolved. The CDR3 runs 16 residues. The germline V gene has CDR1 SQVTM and CDR2 ANQGSEA. Trimming took off 1 base at V and 3 bases at J, with 18 bases between the two ends. The CDR3 spells CSVEVSRRPTHTEAFF. Here the CDR3 DNA reads TGCAGCGTTGAAGTTTCCAGGCGTCCAACTCACACTGAAGCTTTCTTT.

Concerning this clonotype itself: A much larger clone sits a single nucleotide away, making a read error possible. Given the absence of the conserved phenylalanine or tryptophan at the CDR3 end, a read error is likely. This chain uses TRBV3-1 with TRBJ2-2; D not resolved. Germline assignment: CDR1 LGHDT and CDR2 YNNKEL (reference sequence). The CDR3 runs 14 residues. The germline V and J ends were trimmed by 0 bases and 7 bases, with 9 bases remaining between them. CDR3 bases: TGTGCCAGCAGCCAAGATCGCTCTAACGGGGAGCTGTTTTCT. It specifies CASSQDRSNGELFS.

This clonotype was counted at least ten times. The gene calls are TRBV7-2 and TRBJ2-1; 14 positions agree with TRBD2. V was pared by 4 bases and J by 2 bases, with 4 bases of the junction left unmatched. The germline V gene encodes CDR1 SGHTA and CDR2 FQGNSA. This CDR3 is built from 17 residues. The CDR3 reads CASSSGLAGGAYNEQFF. CDR3 nucleotides: TGTGCCAGCAGCTCCGGACTAGCGGGAGGCGCCTACAATGAGCAGTTCTTC.

The J gene is TRBJ2-3, the V gene TRBV19; D not certain. Germline V CDR1 and CDR2: LNHDA, SQIVND (reference sequence). The CDR3 has 16 amino acids. The V end lost 1 base, the J end lost 4 bases, and 15 bases lay between the germline ends. The CDR3 coding sequence is TGTGCCAGTAGTATAGCTTCCTGTCAGAGACCAGATACGCAGTATTTT. Translated: CASSIASCQRPDTQYF.

This clonotype is labeled as medium-sized. The rearrangement joins TRBV30 to TRBJ2-7; D is uncertain. The CDR3 is made up of 14 amino acids. The germline CDR1 and CDR2 sequences are GTSNPN and SVGIG (reference sequence). V was pared by 2 bases and J by 2 bases, with 13 bases between. CDR3 sequence reads: CAWSSTNGPYEQYF. CDR3 nucleotide sequence: TGTGCCTGGAGTTCTACAAACGGTCCCTACGAGCAGTACTTC.

About this clonotype itself: It may be a read error: a sequence one base away is much more abundant. The rearrangement uses TRBV7-9 and TRBJ1-5, with 8 nucleotides matching TRBD1. V lost 3 bases to trimming and J lost 11 bases; unmatched junction nucleotides: 12. The CDR3 covers 15 residues. Germline lookup yields CDR1 SEHNR and CDR2 FQNEAQ (reference sequence). The CDR3 nucleotides read TGTGCCAGCAGCTTGGGACAGGATCGACGGCAGACCCAGCATTTT. The encoded protein is CASSLGQDRRQTQHF.

By frequency in the sample, this clonotype is medium-sized (0.01 to 0.1%). V is TRBV6-2 or TRBV6-3 and J is TRBJ2-3; the match to TRBD2 covers 13 bases. With 6 bases clipped from V and 4 bases from J, the junction kept 13 bases outside the gene matches. The CDR3 is 18 amino acids. Germline V CDR1 and CDR2: MNHEY, SVGEGT. Here the CDR3 reads CASSSRLAGGRGADTQYF. The CDR3 nucleotides read TGTGCCAGCAGCTCAAGACTAGCGGGAGGCCGAGGCGCAGATACGCAGTATTTT.

This rearrangement joins TRBV20-1 to TRBJ1-1, with 8 bases that match TRBD1. CDR3 length equals 12 residues. In germline, CDR1 is DFQATT, CDR2 SNEGSKA (reference sequence). CDR3 DNA: TGCAGCGGGACAGGCGGGGAAACTGAAGCTTTCTTT. Its translation is CSGTGGETEAFF.

Worth noting for this clonotype: This could be a read error, since a much larger clone is one nucleotide away. The chain has TRBV24-1 and TRBJ1-1; D unclear. The V gene's germline CDR1 is KGHDR and CDR2 SFDVKD. This CDR3 has 13 residues. Trimming left V 4 bases short and J 6 bases short, with 11 bases between. CDR3 loop: CATSDLSQSEAFF. Written as DNA, the CDR3 is TGTGCCACCAGTGACCTGAGTCAGTCTGAAGCTTTCTTT.

The chain is built from TRBV10-3 and TRBJ1-1; no reliable D call. This CDR3 contains 14 residues. Per germline, CDR1 ENHRY and CDR2 SYGVKD. Trimming shortened V by 2 bases and J by 1 base, and 8 bases separated the two germline ends. The CDR3 bases are TGTGCCATCAGTGAGGGCAAGGGGAACACTGAAGCTTTCTTT. Residues: CAISEGKGNTEAFF.

This clonotype has ten or more counts. This chain connects TRBV3-2 to TRBJ2-7; the table's D call, TRBD1, has no DNA check behind it. TRBV3-2 is a pseudogene locus. The CDR3 is 15 amino acids. The CDR3 DNA is TGTGCCAGCAGCAACCAGACCGACAGGCGGCACGAGCAGTACTTC. Its translation is CASSNQTDRRHEQYF.

This clonotype was detected many times. The V call is TRBV6-2 or TRBV6-3, the J call TRBJ2-5, with 9 bases identical to TRBD2. This CDR3 contains 16 residues. The junction had 15 bases not matched to a gene; V was cut back by 6 bases and J by 7 bases. CDR1 is MNHEY, CDR2 SVGEGT, per germline. The CDR3 region has the DNA TGTGCCAGCAGCCCCCCCGGGGCCAGCGGGGGGTTGACCCAGTACTTC. Protein: CASSPPGASGGLTQYF.

This clonotype turned up a few times. J is TRBJ1-1 and V is TRBV6-1; no clear D. CDR1 and CDR2 (germline): MNHNS, SASEGT. The V end lost 6 bases, the J end lost 8 bases, and 16 bases lay between the germline ends. The CDR3 sequence is 13 residues long. The CDR3 coding sequence is TGTGCCAGCAGCGTCCCGGGCCTGGGCGAAGCTTTCTTT. This translates into CASSVPGLGEAFF.

This clonotype rates as medium-sized (0.01 to 0.1%). The rearrangement joins TRBV2 to TRBJ1-2, with D maybe TRBD1 (6 bases). V was trimmed by 7 bases and J by 6 bases, leaving 9 bases between them. The CDR3 is made up of 11 amino acids. Germline-derived CDR1 and CDR2 are SNHLY and FYNNEI. In DNA form, the CDR3 reads TGTGCCAGCACCAGGGGAGATGGCTACACCTTC. This gives the protein CASTRGDGYTF.

Judged by abundance, this clonotype is medium-sized. This chain uses TRBV10-2 with TRBJ1-2; perhaps TRBD1 as D (6 bases). Trimming cost V 3 bases and J 4 bases, with 18 bases left between them. In germline, CDR1 is WSHSY, CDR2 SAAADI. CDR3 size: 16 residues. CDR3 DNA sequence: TGCGCCAGCAGTGACGCAGGGAGGTTAGGGGGCTATGGCTACACCTTC. Its protein product is CASSDAGRLGGYGYTF.

In its sample, this clonotype was seen a few times. This rearrangement joins TRBV11-2 to TRBJ2-4; tentatively, D is TRBD1 (6 bases). The CDR3 is 13 amino acids. V gave up 4 bases and J gave up 7 bases, with 11 bases separating them. CDR1 SGHAT and CDR2 FQNNGV come from the germline V gene. The DNA for the CDR3 is TGTGCCAGCAGCTCATCGAGGGGGAACATTCAGTACTTC. Its protein is CASSSSRGNIQYF.